The entry that follows covers one T cell receptor beta chain sequence. CDR3 length: 15 amino acids. The germline V gene encodes CDR1 LNHNV and CDR2 YYDKDF (reference sequence). Trimming left V 5 bases short and J 7 bases short, with 18 bases between. The source of the sample is a study of T cell changes during pregnancy in multiple sclerosis. This table comes from immunoSEQ multiplex PCR, and its TCRdb copy is limited to in-frame clones, with some not included. The sample yields about 68,000 clones, just over 90% seen once. The V and J genes are TRBV15 and TRBJ2-1, with D possibly being TRBD1 (6 bases). The sequencing used peripheral blood, collected in the second trimester of pregnancy. The receptor was isolated from a female donor in good health, enrolled as a control in a pregnancy study. CDR3 in DNA: TGTGCCACCAGCGGCGAGGGGGTTGAGATTAATGAGCAGTTCTTC. Translated: CATSGEGVEINEQFF. Combining the CDR3 with reference TRBV15 and TRBJ2-1 gives the whole variable domain DAMVIQNPRYQVTQFGKPVTLSCSQTLNHNVMYWYQQKSSQAPKLLFHYYDKDFNNEADTPDNFQSRRPNTSFCFLDIRSPGLGDTAMYLCATSGEGVEINEQFFGPGTRLTVL.